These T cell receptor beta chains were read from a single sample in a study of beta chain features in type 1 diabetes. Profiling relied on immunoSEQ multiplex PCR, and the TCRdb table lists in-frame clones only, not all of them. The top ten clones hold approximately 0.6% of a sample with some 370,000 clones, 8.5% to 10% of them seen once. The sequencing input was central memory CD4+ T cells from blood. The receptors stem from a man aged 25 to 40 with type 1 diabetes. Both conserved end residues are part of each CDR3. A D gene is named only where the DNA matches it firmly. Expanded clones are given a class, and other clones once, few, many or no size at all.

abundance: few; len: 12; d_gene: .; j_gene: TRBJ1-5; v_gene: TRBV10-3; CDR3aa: CAISEQGQPQHF; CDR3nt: TGTGCCATCAGTGAGCAAGGTCAGCCCCAGCATTTT
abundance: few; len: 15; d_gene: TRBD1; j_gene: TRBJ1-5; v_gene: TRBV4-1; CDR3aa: CASSPPGQGFEPQHF; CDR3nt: TGCGCCAGCAGCCCACCGGGACAGGGTTTTGAGCCCCAGCATTTT
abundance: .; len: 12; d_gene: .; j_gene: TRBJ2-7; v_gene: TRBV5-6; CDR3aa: CASSLGNYEQYF; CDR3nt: TGTGCCAGCAGCTTGGGGAACTACGAGCAGTACTTC
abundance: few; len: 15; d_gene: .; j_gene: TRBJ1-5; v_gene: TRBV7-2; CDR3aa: CASSLDSLSNQPQHF; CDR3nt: TGTGCCAGCAGCTTAGACAGCTTGAGCAATCAGCCCCAGCATTTT
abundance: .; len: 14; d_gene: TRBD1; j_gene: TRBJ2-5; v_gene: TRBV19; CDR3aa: CASKAGQGQETQYF; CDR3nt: TGTGCCAGTAAAGCGGGACAGGGCCAAGAGACCCAGTACTTC
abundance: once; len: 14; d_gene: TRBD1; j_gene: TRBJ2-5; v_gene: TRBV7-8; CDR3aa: CASSPGAGGETQYF; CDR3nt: TGTGCCAGCAGCCCCGGGGCAGGGGGAGAGACCCAGTACTTC
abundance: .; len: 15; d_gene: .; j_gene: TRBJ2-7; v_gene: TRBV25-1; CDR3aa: CASSPGGAGSYEQYF; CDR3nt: TGTGCCAGCAGCCCCGGGGGCGCTGGCTCCTACGAGCAGTACTTC
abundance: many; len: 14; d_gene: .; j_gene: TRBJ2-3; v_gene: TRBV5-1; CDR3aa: CASSLGQQADTQYF; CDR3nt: TGCGCCAGCAGCTTGGGCCAGCAGGCAGATACGCAGTATTTT
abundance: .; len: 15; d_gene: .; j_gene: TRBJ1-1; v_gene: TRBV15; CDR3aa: CATSRGGRGVTEAFF; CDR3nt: TGTGCCACCAGCAGAGGAGGCAGGGGTGTAACTGAAGCTTTCTTT
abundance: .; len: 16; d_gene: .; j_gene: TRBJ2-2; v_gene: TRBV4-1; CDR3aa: CASSQDQGAATGELFF; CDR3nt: TGCGCCAGCAGCCAAGATCAGGGAGCGGCCACCGGGGAGCTGTTTTTT
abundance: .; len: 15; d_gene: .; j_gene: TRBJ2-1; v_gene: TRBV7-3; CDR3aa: CASSLNSGQYNEQFF; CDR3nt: TGTGCCAGCAGCTTAAATAGCGGACAATACAATGAGCAGTTCTTC
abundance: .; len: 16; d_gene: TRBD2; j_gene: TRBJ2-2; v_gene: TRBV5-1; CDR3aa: CASSKTSGSGRGELFF; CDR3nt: TGCGCCAGCAGCAAGACTAGCGGGTCGGGCCGCGGGGAGCTGTTTTTT
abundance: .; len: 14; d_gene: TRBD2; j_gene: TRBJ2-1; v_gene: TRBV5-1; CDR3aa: CASSGTSGMGEQFF; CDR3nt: TGCGCCAGCTCAGGGACTAGCGGGATGGGTGAGCAGTTCTTC
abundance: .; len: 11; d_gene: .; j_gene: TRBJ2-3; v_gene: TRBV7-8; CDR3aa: CASRRADTQYF; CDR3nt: TGTGCCAGCAGACGGGCCGATACGCAGTATTTT
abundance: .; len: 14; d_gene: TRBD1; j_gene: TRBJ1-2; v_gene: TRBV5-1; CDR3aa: CASSLSTGDYGYTF; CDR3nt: TGCGCCAGCAGCTTGTCGACAGGGGACTATGGCTACACCTTC
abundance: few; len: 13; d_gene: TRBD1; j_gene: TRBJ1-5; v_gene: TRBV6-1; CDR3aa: CAIRGQLNQPQHF; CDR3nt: TGTGCCATCAGGGGACAGCTCAATCAGCCCCAGCATTTT
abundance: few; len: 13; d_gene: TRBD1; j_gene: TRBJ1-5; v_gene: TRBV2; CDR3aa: CASSGTGDQPQHF; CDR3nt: TGTGCCAGCAGCGGGACAGGAGATCAGCCCCAGCATTTT
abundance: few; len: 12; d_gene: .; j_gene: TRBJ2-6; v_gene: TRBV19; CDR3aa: CASLAGANVLTF; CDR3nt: TGTGCCAGCCTTGCTGGGGCCAACGTCCTGACTTTC
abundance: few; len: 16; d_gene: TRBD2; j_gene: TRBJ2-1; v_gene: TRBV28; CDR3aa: CASSTRTSGRANEQFF; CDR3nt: TGTGCCAGCAGCACTCGGACTAGCGGGAGGGCCAATGAGCAGTTCTTC
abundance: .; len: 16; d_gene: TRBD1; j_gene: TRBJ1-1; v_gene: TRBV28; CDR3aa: CASSLIGQGGDTEAFF; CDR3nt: TGTGCCAGCAGTTTAATCGGACAGGGAGGGGACACTGAAGCTTTCTTT
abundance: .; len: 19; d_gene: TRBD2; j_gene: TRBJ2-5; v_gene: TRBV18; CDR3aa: CASSPQSGILAGGEETQYF; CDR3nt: TGTGCCAGCTCACCCCAATCGGGAATTCTAGCGGGAGGCGAAGAGACCCAGTACTTC
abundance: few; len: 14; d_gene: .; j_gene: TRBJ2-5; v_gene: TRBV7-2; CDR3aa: CASSRSRGGQTQYF; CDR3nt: TGTGCCAGCAGTCGTTCGAGGGGCGGACAGACCCAGTACTTC
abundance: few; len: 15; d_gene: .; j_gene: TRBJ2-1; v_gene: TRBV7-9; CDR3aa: CASSQSRVGYNEQFF; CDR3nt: TGCGCCAGCAGCCAATCCAGGGTCGGCTACAATGAGCAGTTCTTC
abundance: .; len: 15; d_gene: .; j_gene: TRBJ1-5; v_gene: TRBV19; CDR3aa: CASSIGAGGNQPQHF; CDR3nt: TGTGCCAGTAGTATCGGGGCCGGAGGCAATCAGCCCCAGCATTTT